The next 19 T cell receptor beta chains were all read from a single sample in a study of cytomegalovirus exposure and HLA in healthy donors (dated by TCRdb to the late 2010s). Library prep was done by the immunoSEQ multiplex PCR assay. The multiplex PCR relied on a mix of 60 forward primers for TCR Vbeta segments and 13 reverse primers for TCR Jbeta segments. TCRdb carries this immuneACCESS record with in-frame sequences only. Its versions omit some clonotypes, under half of them owing to an unresolved V gene in the studies checked, with the rest unexplained. This sample's listing comprises more than 40,000 clones. 26% of the sample comes from the top ten. Material for sequencing was PBMCs. The receptors here all came from a man between 35 and 55 years old in good health and CMV-seropositive.

The CDR3 loop reads CASSSGTSGLNEQFF. For the CDR3, the DNA is TGTGCCAGCAGCTCCGGGACTAGCGGCCTCAATGAGCAGTTCTTC. The V call is TRBV11-3, the J call TRBJ2-1; 11 bases line up with TRBD2. CDR3 length: 15 residues. Germline V gene data show CDR1 as SGHNT and CDR2 as YENEEA. Trimming took 4 bases from V and 6 from J; bases not matched to a gene: 5. Full variable domain (remainder filled in from reference TRBV11-3 and TRBJ2-1): EAGVVQSPRYKIIEKKQPVAFWCNPISGHNTLYWYLQNLGQGPELLIRYENEEAVDDSQLPKDRFSAERLKGVDSTLKIQPAELGDSAVYLCASSSGTSGLNEQFFGPGTRLTVL.

V gene TRBV6-1 combines with J gene TRBJ2-2; D remains unclear. The length of the CDR3 is 13 residues. Germline V gives CDR1 MNHNS, CDR2 SASEGT. The ends were cut back, 6 bases at V and 1 base at J, with 6 bases in the middle. The CDR3 reads CASRPRNTGELFF. CDR3 nucleotides: TGTGCCAGCAGACCTAGGAACACCGGGGAGCTGTTTTTT.

V usage is TRBV2 and J usage is TRBJ2-3; 7 bases match TRBD2. This CDR3 is built from 13 residues. V was pared by 8 bases and J by 3 bases, with 5 bases of the junction left unmatched. Looked up from germline, CDR1 is SNHLY and CDR2 is FYNNEI. CDR3 coding DNA: TGTGCCAGCGGGCGGGAGTCAACAGATACGCAGTATTTT. Translated, it gives CASGRESTDTQYF.

The V call is TRBV5-6, the J call TRBJ1-1, with D perhaps TRBD1 (5 bases). Trimming removed 6 bases at V and 1 base at J, with 10 bases between. CDR3 length: 13 residues. Germline V gives CDR1 SGHDT, CDR2 YYEEEE. CDR3 sequence: CASKAGGNTEAFF. CDR3 in DNA: TGTGCCAGCAAGGCGGGGGGGAACACTGAAGCTTTCTTT.

The chain couples TRBV9 to TRBJ2-7; TRBD1 agrees at 7 bases. V shed 9 bases and J 2 bases; nucleotides not matched to a gene: 11. This CDR3 has 14 residues. CDR1 SGDLS and CDR2 YYNGEE come from the germline V gene. CDR3 sequence (DNA): TGTGCCAAGCACCCGACAGGGCCCCCCTACGAGCAGTACTTC. Its protein product is CAKHPTGPPYEQYF.

This sequence joins TRBV28 and TRBJ2-5, with 9 bases matching TRBD1. V lost 3 bases, J lost 5 bases, and 10 bases stayed unmatched. The length of the CDR3 is 16 residues. Germline values: CDR1 MDHEN, CDR2 SYDVKM. CDR3 bases: TGTGCCAGCAGTTTTCAACATACAGGGGGCGGTGAGACCCAGTACTTC. Translating gives CASSFQHTGGGETQYF.

DNA for the CDR3: TGCGCCAGCAGCTTCCCGATCGACGGAGATCCCTACGAGCAGTACTTC. It translates to CASSFPIDGDPYEQYF. The chain employs TRBV5-1 and TRBJ2-5; D uncertain. The DNA end lines up better with TRBJ2-7; the J call may be wrong. The length of the CDR3 is 16 residues. CDR1 SGHRS and CDR2 YFSETQ come from the germline V gene.

The chain is built from TRBV4-1 and TRBJ2-3, with D possibly being TRBD2 (6 bases). V lost 3 bases to trimming and J lost 5 bases, with 15 bases between them. CDR1 is MGHRA, CDR2 YSYEKL, per germline. The CDR3 loop spans 15 amino acids. For the CDR3, the DNA is TGCGCCAGCAGCCAGAATCCAGCGGAGGGAGATACGCAGTATTTT. It yields the protein CASSQNPAEGDTQYF.

The chain carries TRBV7-9 and TRBJ2-7, with D uncertain. Trimming removed 5 bases from V and 2 bases from J, with 13 bases in between. The germline CDR1 and CDR2 sequences are SEHNR and FQNEAQ (reference sequence). The length of the CDR3 is 14 residues. CDR3 loop: CASSPTEDPYEQYF. DNA for the CDR3: TGTGCCAGCAGCCCAACAGAAGATCCCTACGAGCAGTACTTC.

The chain employs TRBV9 and TRBJ1-2; D uncertain. This CDR3 comprises 14 residues. Germline values: CDR1 SGDLS, CDR2 YYNGEE. V was cut by 0 bases and J by 1 base, with 7 bases left in between. The DNA of the CDR3 is TGTGCCAGCAGCGTAGAGGCGGTTAACTATGGCTACACCTTC. Amino acids: CASSVEAVNYGYTF. The full variable domain, with the rest looked up from reference TRBV9 and TRBJ1-2, is DSGVTQTPKHLITATGQRVTLRCSPRSGDLSVYWYQQSLDQGLQFLIQYYNGEERAKGNILERFSAQQFPDLHSELNLSSLELGDSALYFCASSVEAVNYGYTFGSGTRLTVV.

The chain recombines TRBV6-1 with TRBJ1-5; D is possibly TRBD1 (5 bases). Germline V gene lookup returns CDR1 MNHNS and CDR2 SASEGT. Trimming removed 7 bases at V and 1 base at J, with 11 bases between. The CDR3 is 14 residues long. DNA of the CDR3: TGTGCCAGCATCCCGGGGGGGAGCAATCAGCCCCAGCATTTT. Translation: CASIPGGSNQPQHF.

The genes are TRBV9 and TRBJ2-1; D perhaps matches TRBD2 (5 bases). CDR3 length: 15 residues. CDR1 and CDR2 (germline): SGDLS, YYNGEE. The V end was cut by 4 bases, the J end by 2 bases, with 13 bases between. Written as DNA, the CDR3 is TGTGCCAGCAGCTTATTCATGGAGGCCTACAATGAGCAGTTCTTC. Translating it yields CASSLFMEAYNEQFF. The complete variable domain, with remaining parts taken from reference TRBV9 and TRBJ2-1, reads DSGVTQTPKHLITATGQRVTLRCSPRSGDLSVYWYQQSLDQGLQFLIQYYNGEERAKGNILERFSAQQFPDLHSELNLSSLELGDSALYFCASSLFMEAYNEQFFGPGTRLTVL.

The J gene is TRBJ1-5, the V gene TRBV19, with TRBD1 matching 7 bases. The germline V gene encodes CDR1 LNHDA and CDR2 SQIVND (reference sequence). V lost 6 bases, J lost 3 bases, and 2 bases stayed unmatched. The CDR3 sequence is 13 residues long. CDR3 nucleotides: TGTGCCAGTAGGGGGACAGCCAATCAGCCCCAGCATTTT. Protein sequence: CASRGTANQPQHF.

This chain connects TRBV6-1 to TRBJ2-7; D is possibly TRBD2 (6 bases). Trimming took 5 bases from V and 0 from J, leaving 11 bases between them. The germline CDR1 and CDR2 sequences are MNHNS and SASEGT. The CDR3 has 14 residues. The DNA of the CDR3 is TGTGCCAGCAGTACTAGCTTTTCCTCCTACGAGCAGTACTTC. Translating gives CASSTSFSSYEQYF.

The V gene is TRBV20-1, the J gene TRBJ1-5, with a possible D match to TRBD1 (5 bases). The germline V and J ends were trimmed by 8 bases and 6 bases, with 11 bases remaining between them. The CDR3 runs to 11 residues. The germline V gene encodes CDR1 DFQATT and CDR2 SNEGSKA (reference sequence). CDR3 in DNA: TGCAGTAAACACAGGTTTCAGCCCCAGCATTTT. Translating gives CSKHRFQPQHF.

The rearrangement links TRBV28 to TRBJ2-7; 7 nucleotides match TRBD1. V lost 4 bases and J lost 4; bases outside the gene matches: 7. The germline CDR1 and CDR2 sequences are MDHEN and SYDVKM. This CDR3 comprises 14 residues. The DNA of the CDR3 is TGTGCCAGCAGTTCCGGGACAGTTGTTTACGAGCAGTACTTC. This gives the protein CASSSGTVVYEQYF.

V gene TRBV5-6 combines with J gene TRBJ2-5, with D possibly being TRBD2 (6 bases). The J call could be wrong; TRBJ2-7 is a better fit for the DNA end. Looked up from germline, CDR1 is SGHDT and CDR2 is YYEEEE. The CDR3 has 14 amino acids. In DNA form, the CDR3 reads TGTGCCAGCAGCCCATCCCTAGCGAGCTACGAGCAGTACTTC. As protein: CASSPSLASYEQYF.

V usage is TRBV7-2 and J usage is TRBJ2-5, with 7 bases that match TRBD1. CDR3 size: 14 residues. CDR1 and CDR2 from the germline V gene are SGHTA and FQGNSA. The junction had 1 base not matched to a gene; V was cut back by 1 base and J by 2 bases. Here the CDR3 reads CASSLVRGQETQYF. As DNA, the CDR3 is TGTGCCAGCAGCTTAGTCAGGGGGCAAGAGACCCAGTACTTC.

The chain employs TRBV29-1 and TRBJ2-3; a weak D match, TRBD2 (6 bases). Trimming removed 5 bases at V and 1 base at J, with 13 bases between. The germline V gene encodes CDR1 SQVTM and CDR2 ANQGSEA. The CDR3 is 14 residues long. The CDR3 bases are TGCAGCGTTCAGACGGGGAGGCGCACAGATACGCAGTATTTT. Translating it yields CSVQTGRRTDTQYF.